This is a list of T cell receptor beta chains from one sample in a study of technical replicates of blood from several donors. The protocol was immunoSEQ multiplex PCR, while the TCRdb copy is restricted to in-frame clones and leaves out a portion. The top ten hold approximately 0.18% of the sample, which has about 59,000 clones, less than 98% seen once. Sequencing was performed on T cells isolated from PBMCs. These receptor sequences come from a human donor in good health. Each CDR3 is given with its conserved first and last residue. D genes are given only for firm matches. Clone size is stated in some rows and not others, as once, few, many or a class when expanded.

cdr3_aa cdr3_nt cdr3_length clone_size d_call j_call v_call
CASSLDRDSPLHF TGCGCCAGCAGCTTGGACAGGGATTCACCCCTCCACTTT 13 - - TRBJ1-6 TRBV5-1
CASSSTYEQYF TGTGCCAGCAGTTCAACCTACGAGCAGTACTTC 11 - - TRBJ2-7 TRBV28
CASSEPLGAGEGRQFF TGTGCCAGCAGTGAACCCCTTGGGGCGGGAGAGGGGAGGCAGTTCTTC 16 once TRBD2 TRBJ2-1 TRBV6-1
CATPGAGTYNEQFF TGTGCCACCCCGGGAGCGGGAACTTACAATGAGCAGTTCTTC 14 - TRBD2 TRBJ2-1 TRBV2
CASSLFLAGVGTDTQYF TGTGCCAGCAGCTTATTCTTAGCGGGGGTGGGCACAGATACGCAGTATTTT 17 - TRBD2 TRBJ2-3 TRBV11-2
CASSSGLAENNEQFF TGCGCCAGCAGCTCCGGACTAGCGGAAAACAATGAGCAGTTCTTC 15 - TRBD2 TRBJ2-1 TRBV5-1
CASSPGTGGNEQFF TGTGCCAGCAGTCCCGGGACAGGCGGCAACGAGCAGTTCTTC 14 - TRBD1 TRBJ2-1 TRBV27
CARSSVEGASNPLNYGYTF TGTGCCAGAAGCTCCGTAGAGGGGGCGAGTAACCCTCTCAACTATGGCTACACCTTC 19 - TRBD1 TRBJ1-2 TRBV5-3
CSASTAEIQHF TGCAGTGCTAGTACAGCCGAAATCCAGCATTTT 11 - - TRBJ1-5 TRBV20-1
CASSLGLAENEQFF TGTGCCAGCAGCCTGGGACTAGCAGAAAATGAGCAGTTCTTC 14 - TRBD2 TRBJ2-1 TRBV13
CASSLPQGLDEQFF TGTGCCAGCAGCCTTCCACAGGGTCTGGATGAGCAGTTCTTC 14 - - TRBJ2-1 TRBV6-1
CASSNKLALDNEQFF TGTGCCAGCAGTAATAAACTAGCGTTGGACAATGAGCAGTTCTTC 15 - TRBD2 TRBJ2-1 TRBV5-4
CASSLRQGAGEQYF TGTGCCAGCAGCTTAAGGCAGGGGGCGGGCGAGCAGTACTTC 14 - TRBD1 TRBJ2-7 TRBV13
CASSGSGPGNTIYF TGTGCCAGCAGTGGGTCTGGGCCTGGAAACACCATATATTTT 14 - - TRBJ1-3 TRBV2
CASSQYGQNYGYTF TGTGCCAGCAGCCAATATGGACAAAACTATGGCTACACCTTC 14 - - TRBJ1-2 TRBV16
CASSFSSGGSDQYF TGTGCCAGCAGCTTCTCTAGCGGGGGCTCCGACCAGTACTTC 14 - TRBD2 TRBJ2-5 TRBV7-9
CASSGGRIPGQKAFF TGTGCCAGCAGTGGCGGGAGGATCCCTGGGCAGAAAGCTTTCTTT 15 - - TRBJ1-1 TRBV6-1
CASSRTGGDFYEQYF TGTGCCAGCTCGCGCACAGGGGGCGACTTCTACGAGCAGTACTTC 15 few TRBD1 TRBJ2-7 TRBV18
CASSLSEVQTQYF TGTGCCAGCAGTTTATCCGAGGTCCAGACCCAGTACTTC 13 - - TRBJ2-5 TRBV27
CASSLSLAPSYNEQFF TGTGCCAGCAGTCTTTCGCTAGCGCCCTCCTACAATGAGCAGTTCTTC 16 - - TRBJ2-1 TRBV27
CASSPGGGADTQYF TGTGCCAGTAGTCCGGGCGGGGGGGCGGATACGCAGTATTTT 14 - TRBD2 TRBJ2-3 TRBV19
CASSREDRSSYNEQFF TGCGCCAGCAGCCGGGAGGACCGGAGCTCCTACAATGAGCAGTTCTTC 16 - TRBD2 TRBJ2-1 TRBV5-1
CATRTGEVQFF TGCGCCACCAGAACAGGGGAAGTGCAGTTCTTC 11 - TRBD1 TRBJ2-1 TRBV10-1
CASRRDWNTGELFF TGCGCCAGCAGGAGGGACTGGAACACCGGGGAGCTGTTTTTT 14 once - TRBJ2-2 TRBV10-1
CASSLQETQYF TGTGCCAGCAGCCTTCAAGAGACCCAGTACTTC 11 - - TRBJ2-5 TRBV7-2
CAISESRGLVSTDTQYF TGTGCCATCAGTGAGTCCAGGGGGCTTGTTAGCACAGATACGCAGTATTTT 17 - TRBD1 TRBJ2-3 TRBV10-3
CASRRENYGYTF TGTGCCAGCAGGAGGGAGAACTATGGCTACACCTTC 12 - - TRBJ1-2 TRBV6-5
CAISENRETGELFF TGTGCCATCAGTGAGAACAGGGAAACCGGGGAGCTGTTTTTT 14 - - TRBJ2-2 TRBV10-3
CASSSLQGSNYGYTF TGCGCCAGCAGCAGCTTACAGGGGTCCAACTATGGCTACACCTTC 15 - TRBD1 TRBJ1-2 TRBV5-1
CASTGLAYEQYF TGTGCCAGCACCGGACTAGCCTACGAGCAGTACTTC 12 - TRBD2 TRBJ2-7 TRBV6-1
CASSPPAGVVKDTQYF TGTGCCAGCAGCCCACCAGCGGGAGTAGTGAAGGATACGCAGTATTTT 16 - TRBD2 TRBJ2-3 TRBV7-2
CASSLNPPNEQFF TGTGCCAGCAGTTTAAATCCCCCGAATGAGCAGTTCTTC 13 - - TRBJ2-1 TRBV28
CASTSRGRITEAFF TGTGCCAGCACATCGAGGGGGCGGATCACTGAAGCTTTCTTT 14 - TRBD1 TRBJ1-1 TRBV28
CAIAPTANTEAFF TGTGCCATCGCCCCGACAGCGAACACTGAAGCTTTCTTT 13 - - TRBJ1-1 TRBV5-8
CASSGGSDGYTF TGTGCCAGCAGTGGGGGCTCGGATGGCTACACCTTC 12 - - TRBJ1-2 TRBV7-9
CASSLEPEGAGGPYTQYF TGCGCCAGCAGCTTGGAGCCCGAAGGAGCGGGAGGGCCATATACGCAGTATTTT 18 - TRBD2 TRBJ2-3 TRBV5-1
CASSEVGNPFSYEQYF TGTGCCAGCAGTGAAGTGGGCAACCCTTTTTCCTACGAGCAGTACTTC 16 - - TRBJ2-7 TRBV6-1
CASSRTGGEETQYF TGTGCCAGCAGTCGGACAGGGGGCGAGGAGACCCAGTACTTC 14 - TRBD1 TRBJ2-5 TRBV2
CASRSSGLLTDTQYF TGCGCCAGCAGATCCTCGGGACTCCTAACAGATACGCAGTATTTT 15 - - TRBJ2-3 TRBV5-1
CAWSADRSSAETQYF TGTGCCTGGAGTGCGGACAGGTCTTCTGCGGAGACCCAGTACTTC 15 - TRBD1 TRBJ2-5 TRBV30
CASTDLDRENYEQYF TGTGCCAGCACCGATCTCGATCGGGAGAACTACGAGCAGTACTTC 15 - - TRBJ2-7 TRBV7-9
CASSSLRQSYEQYF TGTGCCAGCAGTTCCCTCAGACAGAGCTACGAGCAGTACTTC 14 - - TRBJ2-7 TRBV28
CASSQGEAGNEKLFF TGCGCCAGCAGCCAAGGGGAAGCGGGTAATGAAAAACTGTTTTTT 15 - - TRBJ1-4 TRBV4-1
CARTGTGPFYGYTF TGTGCCAGAACCGGGACAGGCCCTTTCTATGGCTACACCTTC 14 - TRBD1 TRBJ1-2 TRBV2
CASSSDLDRVQTQYF TGTGCCAGCAGCTCAGACCTGGACAGGGTACAGACCCAGTACTTC 15 few TRBD1 TRBJ2-5 TRBV7-9
CASSNPGTKQFF TGTGCCAGCAGCAACCCCGGGACAAAGCAGTTCTTC 12 - - TRBJ2-1 TRBV6-5